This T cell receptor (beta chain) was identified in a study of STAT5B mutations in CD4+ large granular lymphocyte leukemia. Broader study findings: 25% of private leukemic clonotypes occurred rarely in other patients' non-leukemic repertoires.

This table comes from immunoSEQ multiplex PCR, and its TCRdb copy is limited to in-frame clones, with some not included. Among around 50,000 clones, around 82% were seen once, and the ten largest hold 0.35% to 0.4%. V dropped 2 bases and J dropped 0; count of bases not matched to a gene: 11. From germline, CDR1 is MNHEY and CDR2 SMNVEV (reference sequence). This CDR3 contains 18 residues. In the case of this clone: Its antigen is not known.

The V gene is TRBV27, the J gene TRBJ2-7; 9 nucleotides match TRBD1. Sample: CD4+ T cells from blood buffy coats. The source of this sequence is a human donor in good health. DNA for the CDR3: TGTGCCAGCAGTTTAGAAGGCCGACAGGGGGTTACCTCCTACGAGCAGTACTTC. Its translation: CASSLEGRQGVTSYEQYF.